Described below is a single TCR beta chain sequence and its context. Libraries were prepared by immunoSEQ multiplex PCR; TCRdb keeps only in-frame clonotypes and omits some of them. The profile covers 85,000 to 100,000 clones, with roughly 96% appearing a single time and roughly 0.21% taken by the ten largest. The CDR3 extends over 15 amino acids. Germline CDR1 WNHNN, CDR2 SYGVQD (reference sequence). The J segment lost 1 base and the V segment lost 3 bases, leaving 5 bases of the junction unmatched. This sample is part of a study of technical replicates of blood from a handful of donors. The receptor was derived from a human donor in good health. Sequenced: T cells isolated from PBMCs. The chain has TRBV10-1 and TRBJ2-7; the match to TRBD1 covers 8 bases. CDR3 coding DNA: TGCGCCAGCAGTGAATTCCAGGGGGCATCCTACGAGCAGTACTTC. Protein sequence: CASSEFQGASYEQYF.